This TCR beta chain is drawn from a study of shared clonotypes between healthy human individuals. TCRdb's copy holds only in-frame clones and misses some; the assay was immunoSEQ multiplex PCR. Of around 750,000 clones listed, approximately 79% are singletons. This CDR3 has 14 amino acids. Deletions cut 6 bases from V and 2 bases from J, with 12 bases between. Germline CDR1 is MNHEY and CDR2 is SMNVEV (reference sequence). The V gene is TRBV27, the J gene TRBJ2-3; a weak D match, TRBD1 (6 bases). Sequencing input: memory CD4+ T cells sorted from blood. Subset meaning: CD45RA-negative fraction. The clonotype was recovered from a woman aged 30 to 39 in good health. Written as DNA, the CDR3 is TGTGCCAGCAGGACTCAGGGGAACACAGATACGCAGTATTTT. Its translation is CASRTQGNTDTQYF.